A single sample is the source of the 25 T cell receptor beta chains below, sequenced in a study of shared clonotypes between healthy human individuals (dated by TCRdb to the early 2020s). The library was prepared using the immunoSEQ multiplex PCR assay. The clones in this table, taken by TCRdb from immuneACCESS, are in-frame only. Not every clone is retained; where verified, under half of the shortfall comes from an unresolved V gene, and the cause of the rest is unknown. This sample is represented by over a million clones; more than 75% of them were singletons. Of the sample, 0.5% to 0.6% is held by the ten largest clones. The specimen was memory CD4+ T cells from PBMCs. The sample's cell subset or site label, in plain terms: CD45RA-negative fraction. Receptors were obtained from a man between 18 and 29 years old in good health. Some clones in this sample may be carry-over from other donors' samples.

In DNA, the CDR3 is TGTGCCAGCAGCCCCCGTTGGGGCGGGGGAAAACTGTTTTTT. This codes for CASSPRWGGGKLFF. The chain is built from TRBV11-2 and TRBJ1-4; the D gene is possibly TRBD1 (5 bases). The CDR3 contains 14 residues. CDR1 and CDR2 from the germline V gene are SGHAT and FQNNGV. The V end was cut by 5 bases, the J end by 10 bases, with 17 bases between.

This chain joins TRBV2 and TRBJ2-1; 11 bases agree with TRBD1. The CDR3 length is 17 residues. J lost 2 bases, V lost 7 bases, and 10 bases had no gene match. The germline gives CDR1 SNHLY, CDR2 FYNNEI. The CDR3 protein is CASTGGRGQGAYNEQFF. In DNA, the CDR3 is TGTGCCAGCACCGGAGGTAGGGGACAGGGGGCCTACAATGAGCAGTTCTTC. Complete variable domain (other parts from reference TRBV2 and TRBJ2-1): EPEVTQTPSHQVTQMGQEVILRCVPISNHLYFYWYRQILGQKVEFLVSFYNNEISEKSEIFDDQFSVERPDGSNFTLKIRSTKLEDSAMYFCASTGGRGQGAYNEQFFGPGTRLTVL.

The sample holds many counts of this clone. The rearrangement joins TRBV5-1 to TRBJ1-2; TRBD1 is a possible D gene (6 bases). The germline V and J ends were trimmed by 5 bases and 4 bases, with 18 bases remaining between them. The germline gives CDR1 SGHRS, CDR2 YFSETQ. The CDR3 runs to 15 residues. The CDR3 protein is CASSRGDPPRYGYTF. DNA of the CDR3: TGCGCCAGCAGTAGGGGGGACCCTCCGCGCTATGGCTACACCTTC.

This clone has a single count. The genes are TRBV7-8 and TRBJ1-2; D is undetermined. CDR1 is SGHVS and CDR2 is FQNEAQ in the germline V gene. The CDR3 totals 14 residues. V was shortened by 1 base and J by 8 bases, with 14 bases between the two germline ends. This CDR3 is CASSLDERPQGYTF. Written as DNA, the CDR3 is TGTGCCAGCAGCTTAGATGAAAGGCCCCAGGGCTACACCTTC.

The chain is built from TRBV30 and TRBJ1-2, with D maybe TRBD1 (5 bases). Germline values: CDR1 GTSNPN, CDR2 SVGIG (reference sequence). Trimming took off 4 bases at V and 4 bases at J, with 13 bases between the two ends. This CDR3 is 13 amino acids long. The CDR3 sequence: CAWKWQGGYGYTF. CDR3 sequence (DNA): TGTGCCTGGAAGTGGCAGGGTGGCTATGGCTACACCTTC.

The rearrangement uses TRBV5-1 and TRBJ1-4, with D possibly matching TRBD1 (5 bases). Germline assignment: CDR1 SGHRS and CDR2 YFSETQ. V lost 5 bases to trimming and J lost 5 bases, with 16 bases between them. CDR3 size: 15 residues. The chain's CDR3 is CASRWAGTENEKLFF. For the CDR3, the DNA is TGCGCCAGCAGGTGGGCCGGGACGGAGAATGAAAAACTGTTTTTT.

The chain joins TRBV6-5 to TRBJ2-2, with unresolved D. The length of the CDR3 is 12 residues. Germline CDR1 MNHEY, CDR2 SVGAGI. V was clipped by 2 bases and J by 6 bases, with 4 bases between them. As DNA, the CDR3 is TGTGCCAGCAGTTACGGTCCCGGGGAGCTGTTTTTT. It yields the protein CASSYGPGELFF.

The chain is built from TRBV7-2 and TRBJ2-5; no reliable D call. The V gene's germline CDR1 is SGHTA and CDR2 FQGNSA. The ends were cut back, 5 bases at V and 3 bases at J, with 10 bases in the middle. The CDR3 extends over 13 amino acids. The CDR3 nucleotides are TGTGCCAGCAGCATAAAAAGGGAAGAGACCCAGTACTTC. This translates into CASSIKREETQYF.

The count of this clone is one. The CDR3 protein is CASSSFGAGAPSNYGYTF. The CDR3 nucleotides read TGTGCCAGCAGTTCCTTCGGGGCAGGGGCCCCCAGCAACTATGGCTACACCTTC. The chain carries TRBV28 and TRBJ1-2; weak D call: TRBD1 (6 bases). In germline, CDR1 is MDHEN, CDR2 SYDVKM. This CDR3 is built from 18 residues. Trimming cost V 4 bases and J 2 bases, with 23 bases left between them.

In its sample, this clone was seen a few times. The identical CDR3 is also encoded by other nucleotide sequences in the sample. V usage is TRBV7-3 and J usage is TRBJ1-3; D call uncertain. The CDR3 is made up of 13 amino acids. The V gene's germline CDR1 is SGHTA and CDR2 FQGTGA. V lost 5 bases to trimming and J lost 2 bases, with 7 bases between them. The CDR3 here is CASSDGTGNTIYF. CDR3 DNA: TGTGCCAGCAGCGACGGAACTGGAAACACCATATATTTT.

This chain links TRBV28 with TRBJ1-5; the D gene is possibly TRBD1 (6 bases). Germline V lookup: CDR1 MDHEN, CDR2 SYDVKM. The CDR3 runs to 14 residues. The ends were cut back, 8 bases at V and 5 bases at J, with 16 bases in the middle. The CDR3 is CASGLLDSYQPQHF. The CDR3 DNA follows: TGTGCCAGCGGATTGCTGGACAGCTATCAGCCCCAGCATTTT.

This clone was seen just once. The chain recombines TRBV13 with TRBJ2-3; D is possibly TRBD2 (5 bases). The CDR3 contains 16 residues. The germline CDR1 and CDR2 sequences are PRHDT and FYEKMQ (reference sequence). V was clipped by 5 bases and J by 5 bases, with 20 bases between them. In DNA form, the CDR3 reads TGTGCCAGCAGCACCCCACTAGGCGGTATAATAGATACGCAGTATTTT. Translated: CASSTPLGGIIDTQYF.

The rearrangement joins TRBV19 to TRBJ2-2; no reliable D call. The CDR3 extends over 13 amino acids. The V end lost 5 bases, the J end lost 8 bases, and 12 bases lay between the germline ends. Germline loops: CDR1 LNHDA, CDR2 SQIVND (reference sequence). CDR3 protein: CASSLANYGELFF. For the CDR3, the DNA is TGTGCCAGTAGTCTGGCAAACTATGGGGAGCTGTTTTTT. Combining the CDR3 with reference TRBV19 and TRBJ2-2 gives the whole variable domain DGGITQSPKYLFRKEGQNVTLSCEQNLNHDAMYWYRQDPGQGLRLIYYSQIVNDFQKGDIAEGYSVSREKKESFPLTVTSAQKNPTAFYLCASSLANYGELFFGEGSRLTVL.

This clone was counted between two and nine times. The gene calls are TRBV18 and TRBJ2-1; 7 bases match TRBD1. The J segment lost 4 bases and the V segment lost 1 base, leaving 4 bases of the junction unmatched. The CDR3 is made up of 15 amino acids. Germline V CDR1 and CDR2: KGHSH, LQKENI. CDR3 residues: CASSPQGARYNEQFF. CDR3 coding DNA: TGTGCCAGCTCACCACAGGGGGCGCGATACAATGAGCAGTTCTTC.

The chain joins TRBV28 to TRBJ2-1; 14 bases match TRBD2. The CDR3 has 15 residues. Germline V gives CDR1 MDHEN, CDR2 SYDVKM. Trimming at V came to 6 bases and at J to 10 bases, leaving 8 bases not matched to a gene. For the CDR3, the DNA is TGTGCCAGCAGACCGGGACTAGCGGGAGCAAACGAGCAGTTCTTC. Encoded protein: CASRPGLAGANEQFF.

This clone came up a few times. The chain has TRBV2 and TRBJ2-7; D is possibly TRBD1 (5 bases). CDR1 is SNHLY and CDR2 is FYNNEI in the germline V gene. The CDR3 totals 13 residues. With 7 bases removed from V and 1 base from J, the gap between germline ends came to 11 bases. CDR3 nucleotide sequence: TGTGCCAGCACCTTGACAGAGTCCTACGAGCAGTACTTC. Amino acid sequence: CASTLTESYEQYF.

Only a few counts were recorded for this clone. This chain uses TRBV6-1 with TRBJ2-1, with a weak D call TRBD2 (5 bases). The V end lost 1 base, the J end lost 5 bases, and 15 bases lay between the germline ends. Germline V gives CDR1 MNHNS, CDR2 SASEGT. This CDR3 spans 16 amino acids. The CDR3 region is CASSEGWRVRNNEQFF. The CDR3 DNA is TGTGCCAGCAGTGAAGGATGGCGGGTGCGTAACAATGAGCAGTTCTTC.

The chain has TRBV2 and TRBJ2-5; D is uncertain. The germline CDR1 and CDR2 sequences are SNHLY and FYNNEI. Trimming removed 10 bases at V and 9 bases at J, with 24 bases between. The CDR3 runs 14 residues. CDR3 in DNA: TGTGCCACACAACGTAATCCGACCGCTCGGGCCCAGTACTTC. This codes for CATQRNPTARAQYF.

The chain has TRBV5-5 and TRBJ2-3; no firm D call. Germline V lookup: CDR1 SGHKS, CDR2 YYEKEE (reference sequence). V was shortened by 0 bases and J by 2 bases, with 7 bases between the two germline ends. CDR3 size: 14 residues. CDR3: CASSLEFSTDTQYF. CDR3 DNA: TGTGCCAGCAGCTTGGAATTTTCCACAGATACGCAGTATTTT.

The V gene is TRBV11-1, the J gene TRBJ1-4; D gene unclear. Germline lookup yields CDR1 SGHAT and CDR2 FQDESV (reference sequence). The germline V and J ends were trimmed by 1 base and 8 bases, with 11 bases remaining between them. This CDR3 has 14 residues. The chain's CDR3 is CASSLDQSGEKLFF. The CDR3 DNA sequence: TGTGCCAGCAGCTTAGACCAAAGCGGAGAAAAACTGTTTTTT.

This clone has just a few counts. The chain links TRBV27 to TRBJ2-1; 9 nucleotides match TRBD2. CDR1 MNHEY and CDR2 SMNVEV come from the germline V gene (reference sequence). The CDR3 loop spans 15 amino acids. Trimming at V came to 10 bases and at J to 7 bases, leaving 14 bases not matched to a gene. DNA of the CDR3: TGTGCCACCCTGGGGGCGGGAGGGCCTTGGAATGAGCAGTTCTTC. The encoded protein is CATLGAGGPWNEQFF.

This rearrangement joins TRBV21-1 to TRBJ2-3; the listed D gene, TRBD2, was not tested against the DNA. TRBV21-1 represents a pseudogene. This CDR3 region has 17 residues. CDR3 protein: CASKGLADPVVADTQYF. The CDR3 region has the DNA TGTGCCAGCAAGGGACTAGCGGACCCAGTAGTGGCAGATACGCAGTATTTT.

This clone was found many times. The gene calls are TRBV6-1 and TRBJ1-6; D gene unclear. The CDR3 length is 11 residues. The germline V and J ends were trimmed by 2 bases and 10 bases, with 3 bases remaining between them. Germline V gene sequence: CDR1 MNHNS, CDR2 SASEGT. The CDR3 loop is CASSEWSPLHF. The DNA of the CDR3 is TGTGCCAGCAGTGAATGGTCACCCCTCCACTTT.

V and J are TRBV5-6 and TRBJ1-4, with 12 bases aligning to TRBD1. Looked up from germline, CDR1 is SGHDT and CDR2 is YYEEEE. The junction had 9 bases not matched to a gene; V was cut back by 4 bases and J by 5 bases. This CDR3 has 17 amino acids. CDR3 DNA sequence: TGTGCCAGCAGCCGGGACAGGGGGCGCGGATTGAATGAAAAACTGTTTTTT. The encoded protein is CASSRDRGRGLNEKLFF.

CDR3 bases: TGCAGCGTTGGGGACAGGGGGGATCATGAGCAGTTCTTC. Amino acid sequence: CSVGDRGDHEQFF. The chain recombines TRBV29-1 with TRBJ2-1, with 11 bases fitting TRBD1. Germline V gives CDR1 SQVTM, CDR2 ANQGSEA. The CDR3 consists of 13 residues. The J segment lost 8 bases and the V segment lost 4 bases, leaving 4 bases of the junction unmatched.